The entry below describes one T cell receptor (beta chain). The antigen it binds to is not known. No base quality information exists; no much larger clone differs at one position. The data stem from a study of blood T cell repertoires in COVID-19 (dated by TCRdb to the early 2020s). Concerning the study at large: The collaborator samples originated in the United States, Italy and Spain and spanned the acute and convalescent phases of COVID-19. The material from the prospective study consisted of cDNA or gDNA derived from T cells, B-cell-depleted T cells, or PBMCs. The dataset comprised deeply sampled blood TCRbeta repertoires from subjects exposed to, actively infected with, or recovered from COVID-19. The repertoires were made available in a free public database intended to serve as a resource for research on the immune response to SARS-CoV-2. Samples were obtained from the ongoing ImmuneRACE study (first 160 participants) and from over 1,000 subjects provided by 6 global collaborators. A de-identified subject ID, COVID-19 status, age in years and sex were almost always included in the sample metadata. Where HLA class I and class II types were available, the types were taken from metadata supplied by the sample provider, not from assay-based typing. The study at large found these results: How much clinical and demographic metadata was included differed by source and by participant, and the metadata was provided uncurated.

Deletion took 2 bases off V and 7 bases off J, with a span of 12 bases between the germline ends. Including cysteine and phenylalanine, the CDR3 has 14 amino acids. The retained sequence is limited to the CDR3, 42 bases, with the frame set at the first base. Based on the germline V gene, the CDR1 and CDR2 sequences are MNHEY and SVGEGT. Collaborating institutions collected whole blood in K2EDTA tubes following their own protocols. For TCRbeta analysis, collaborators shipped samples as frozen whole blood, isolated PBMCs, or DNA extracted from either of those sample types. TCRbeta CDR3 regions were amplified from genomic DNA by means of the immunoSEQ Assay, a bias-controlled multiplex PCR. The original methods were these. The number of nucleated cells in each sample was estimated by amplification of reference gene primers within the assay. Sequence reads were collapsed and filtered to measure the absolute abundance of every unique TCRbeta CDR3 rearrangement. For each sample, productive Simpson clonality was calculated as the square root of Simpson's diversity index across productive rearrangements. The table was pulled from immuneACCESS by TCRdb, which kept in-frame rearrangements only. Such tables lose some clones; where checked, under half of the loss comes from unresolved V genes, and the rest has no known cause. V, J and clone size are taken as reported in that table, and D and trimming were inferred from the DNA itself. The table for this sample lists 30,000 to 35,000 clones; approximately 78% of them were counted only once. The ten largest clones represent approximately 41% of the sample.

Recombination linked TRBV6-2 or TRBV6-3 to TRBJ1-5; the best D guess is TRBD1, with 5 bases matching. The TCR originated in a man of 80 years or more with active or convalescent COVID-19. The specimen sequenced was peripheral blood. The CDR3 protein is CASSYGQRQQPQHF. Read as DNA, the sequence is TGTGCCAGCAGTTACGGTCAGAGACAGCAGCCCCAGCATTTT.